The rows below give T cell receptor beta chains drawn from one sample of a study of graft-versus-host responses after intestinal transplantation. Some clones are missing from TCRdb's copy, which holds only in-frame ones; the method was immunoSEQ multiplex PCR. The sample holds 55,000 to 70,000 clones; around 90% are singletons and the top ten take about 2.9%. The material sequenced was PBMCs, taken approximately four months after intestinal transplantation. The origin of the receptors is a human patient who received an intestinal transplant, so some T cells may come from the graft donor. CDR3s include the opening cysteine and the closing phenylalanine or tryptophan. D genes are given only for firm matches. Clone size appears in some rows only: once, few, many, or a class for an expanded clone.

CASSLFGGHREKETQYF	TGCGCCAGCAGCTTGTTTGGAGGACATCGAGAAAAAGAGACCCAGTACTTC	.	.	TRBV5-1	TRBJ2-5
CASSLEWTGPYEQYF	TGTGCCAGCAGCTTAGAATGGACAGGACCCTACGAGCAGTACTTC	.	TRBD1	TRBV11-2	TRBJ2-7
CASSYSPGRTNEKLFF	TGTGCCAGCTCATACTCCCCGGGGAGAACTAATGAAAAACTGTTTTTT	.	.	TRBV18	TRBJ1-4
CASSWGAPYEQYF	TGTGCCAGCAGTTGGGGGGCCCCCTACGAGCAGTACTTC	few	.	TRBV6-6	TRBJ2-7
CASSPQGNYGYTF	TGTGCCAGCAGTCCACAGGGGAACTATGGCTACACCTTC	.	TRBD1	TRBV6-6	TRBJ1-2
CASSSGLAGDLETQYF	TGTGCCAGCAGCTCGGGACTAGCGGGGGATCTGGAGACCCAGTACTTC	.	TRBD2	TRBV7-9	TRBJ2-5
CSVVGNEQYF	TGCAGTGTGGTAGGGAACGAGCAGTACTTC	.	.	TRBV20-1	TRBJ2-7
CATSKTSGTTNQPQHF	TGTGCCACCAGCAAAACTTCCGGGACAACTAATCAGCCCCAGCATTTT	.	.	TRBV15	TRBJ1-5
CASSHTGALYQPQHF	TGTGCCAGCAGCCATACAGGGGCTCTTTATCAGCCCCAGCATTTT	.	TRBD1	TRBV7-9	TRBJ1-5
CASSHNYEQYF	TGCGCCAGCAGCCATAACTACGAGCAGTACTTC	.	.	TRBV4-1	TRBJ2-7